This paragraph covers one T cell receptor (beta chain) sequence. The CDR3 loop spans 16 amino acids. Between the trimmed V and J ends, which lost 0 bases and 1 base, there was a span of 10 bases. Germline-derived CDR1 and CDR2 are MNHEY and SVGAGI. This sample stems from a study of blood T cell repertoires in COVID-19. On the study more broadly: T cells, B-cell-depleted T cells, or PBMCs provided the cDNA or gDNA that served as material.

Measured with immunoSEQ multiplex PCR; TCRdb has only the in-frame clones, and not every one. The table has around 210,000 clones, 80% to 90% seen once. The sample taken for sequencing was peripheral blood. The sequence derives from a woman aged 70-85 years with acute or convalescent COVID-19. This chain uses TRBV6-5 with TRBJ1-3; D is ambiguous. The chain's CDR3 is CASSYSTRSSGNTIYF. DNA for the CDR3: TGTGCCAGCAGTTACTCGACCAGGTCTTCTGGAAACACCATATATTTT.